The 22 T cell receptor beta chains listed next were all sequenced from one sample in a study of cytomegalovirus exposure and HLA in healthy donors. Use of 60 Vbeta and 13 Jbeta primers characterized the PCR. Here immunoSEQ multiplex PCR was the method, and the copy in TCRdb shows in-frame clones only, minus some. This sample yields 180,000 or so clones, of which more than 70% are seen a single time; about 5% belongs to the top ten. Material: PBMCs. These receptors were taken from a woman aged 50 to 60 in good health and CMV-seropositive.

CDR3 sequence: CASSQPRSAYEQYF. Written as DNA, the CDR3 is TGTGCCAGCAGCCAACCAAGGAGTGCGTACGAGCAGTACTTC. This chain uses TRBV4-2 with TRBJ2-7, with D hard to call. The CDR3 has 14 amino acids. Germline V gene lookup returns CDR1 LGHNA and CDR2 YNFKEQ. Trimming took off 2 bases at V and 4 bases at J, with 12 bases between the two ends.

This clone was observed a single time. The chain joins TRBV18 to TRBJ2-7; TRBD2 is a possible D gene (6 bases). Trimming took 6 bases from V and 4 from J, leaving 13 bases between them. The CDR3 totals 13 residues. CDR1 is KGHSH and CDR2 is LQKENI in the germline V gene. DNA of the CDR3: TGTGCCAGCTCGCGGGACGGACGATACGAGCAGTACTTC. Amino acids: CASSRDGRYEQYF.

This clone has just a few counts. This chain joins TRBV4-3 and TRBJ2-3; D may be TRBD1 (6 bases). V dropped 5 bases and J dropped 4 bases, with 13 bases sitting between them. CDR1 LGHNA and CDR2 YSLEER come from the germline V gene. The CDR3 is 14 residues long. The CDR3 region is CASSTGQTSDTQYF. For the CDR3, the DNA is TGCGCCAGCAGCACAGGACAGACGTCAGATACGCAGTATTTT.

This rearrangement joins TRBV6-5 to TRBJ1-2; 8 nucleotides match TRBD1. V trimming: 4 bases; J trimming: 4 bases; junction bases outside the gene matches: 8. The CDR3 is 15 residues long. CDR1 is MNHEY and CDR2 is SVGAGI in the germline V gene. The DNA for the CDR3 is TGTGCCAGCAGTTTGACAGGGGCCTCTGGCTATGGCTACACCTTC. This gives the protein CASSLTGASGYGYTF.

V and J are TRBV15 and TRBJ2-1, with D perhaps TRBD2 (5 bases). V gave up 5 bases and J gave up 0 bases, with 17 bases separating them. This CDR3 spans 17 amino acids. Germline V gives CDR1 LNHNV, CDR2 YYDKDF (reference sequence). The DNA of the CDR3 is TGTGCCACCAGCGGATCTGTAGCGCGGAGCTCCTACAATGAGCAGTTCTTC. Translated, it gives CATSGSVARSSYNEQFF.

This clone was observed a single time. The rearrangement joins TRBV2 to TRBJ1-1; no definite D call. The CDR3 has 12 residues. Germline values: CDR1 SNHLY, CDR2 FYNNEI. V lost 8 bases to trimming and J lost 5 bases, with 12 bases between them. The CDR3 loop is CASGGGWTEAFF. The DNA for the CDR3 is TGTGCCAGCGGCGGAGGGTGGACTGAAGCTTTCTTT.

The rearrangement uses TRBV23-1 and TRBJ2-7; weak D call: TRBD2 (5 bases). TRBV23-1 falls under the ORF class, with uncertain function. The CDR3 is made up of 10 amino acids. The germline V and J ends were trimmed by 2 bases and 9 bases, with 5 bases remaining between them. CDR3 residues: CASSQGGQYF. The CDR3 DNA is TGCGCCAGCAGTCAAGGAGGGCAGTACTTC.

The CDR3 nucleotides are TGTGCCAGCAGCCTACAGGGGGCGAGGGGCTACACCTTC. As protein: CASSLQGARGYTF. This rearrangement joins TRBV25-1 to TRBJ1-2; 9 positions agree with TRBD1. J gave up 8 bases and V 6 bases, and 7 bases lay outside the gene matches. Germline assignment: CDR1 MGHDK and CDR2 SYGVNS. There are 13 residues in the CDR3.

CDR3 DNA sequence: TGTGCCAGCAGCTTGGGGCGTCAAGAGACCCAGTACTTC. Translated: CASSLGRQETQYF. The chain is built from TRBV11-2 and TRBJ2-5; tentatively, D is TRBD1 (5 bases). Germline V CDR1 and CDR2: SGHAT, FQNNGV. Deletions cut 3 bases from V and 2 bases from J, with 7 bases between. The CDR3 loop spans 13 amino acids.

Details on this clone: This CDR3 is also generated by other DNA sequences in the sample. The chain has TRBV7-2 and TRBJ2-7, with D perhaps TRBD2 (5 bases). Trimming left V 1 base short and J 4 bases short, with 11 bases between. The CDR3 contains 14 residues. Germline lookup yields CDR1 SGHTA and CDR2 FQGNSA. CDR3: CASSLDRGSYEQYF. The CDR3 DNA reads TGTGCCAGCAGCTTAGACCGGGGAAGTTACGAGCAGTACTTC.

The rearrangement uses TRBV11-3 and TRBJ2-3; 7 bases are shared with TRBD2. The germline V gene encodes CDR1 SGHNT and CDR2 YENEEA. Losses at the gene ends were 5 bases for V and 6 bases for J; bases not matched to a gene: 11. The CDR3 is made up of 15 amino acids. The CDR3, as DNA: TGTGCCAGCAGCGATGAGCGGGACCATGGGGATACGCAGTATTTT. Its translation is CASSDERDHGDTQYF. Filled out from reference TRBV11-3 and TRBJ2-3, the complete variable domain reads EAGVVQSPRYKIIEKKQPVAFWCNPISGHNTLYWYLQNLGQGPELLIRYENEEAVDDSQLPKDRFSAERLKGVDSTLKIQPAELGDSAVYLCASSDERDHGDTQYFGPGTRLTVL.

The chain recombines TRBV15 with TRBJ1-5; D not resolved. Germline-derived CDR1 and CDR2 are LNHNV and YYDKDF (reference sequence). V shed 5 bases and J shed 3 bases, with 11 bases lying between them. The CDR3 loop spans 14 amino acids. This CDR3 reads CATSRTGSNQPQHF. As DNA, the CDR3 is TGTGCCACCAGCCGTACCGGTTCCAATCAGCCCCAGCATTTT.

In its sample, this clone was seen a few times. This rearrangement joins TRBV4-1 to TRBJ2-3; 12 nucleotides agree with TRBD2. The V gene end was trimmed by 0 bases and the J gene end by 6 bases; junction bases not matched to a gene: 7. This CDR3 comprises 17 residues. Germline-derived CDR1 and CDR2 are MGHRA and YSYEKL. CDR3 coding DNA: TGCGCCAGCAGCCAAGAAGCTAGCGGGGGGGTCTTGGATACGCAGTATTTT. Encoded protein: CASSQEASGGVLDTQYF.

V is TRBV18 and J is TRBJ2-1; tentatively, D is TRBD1 (5 bases). The germline gives CDR1 KGHSH, CDR2 LQKENI. CDR3 length equals 15 residues. Trimming shortened V by 4 bases and J by 0 bases, and 10 bases separated the two germline ends. The CDR3 is CASSHDSSSYNEQFF. The CDR3 DNA reads TGTGCCAGCTCACATGACAGTAGCTCCTACAATGAGCAGTTCTTC.

The V and J genes are TRBV5-1 and TRBJ2-3; D possibly corresponds to TRBD1 (6 bases). This CDR3 has 15 amino acids. CDR1 and CDR2 from the germline V gene are SGHRS and YFSETQ. V was shortened by 0 bases and J by 3 bases, with 11 bases between the two germline ends. The CDR3 sequence: CASSLVQGRTDTQYF. CDR3 DNA: TGCGCCAGCAGCTTGGTTCAGGGGAGAACAGATACGCAGTATTTT.

The chain is built from TRBV27 and TRBJ2-7; the match to TRBD1 covers 9 bases. Trimming cost V 3 bases and J 3 bases; bases outside gene matches: 12. This CDR3 comprises 17 residues. Germline CDR1 MNHEY, CDR2 SMNVEV (reference sequence). CDR3 in DNA: TGTGCCAGCAGTTTTTGGGGGGGAACAGGGGGCATCTACGAGCAGTACTTC. Its protein product is CASSFWGGTGGIYEQYF.

This rearrangement joins TRBV13 to TRBJ2-3; no clear D gene. CDR1 and CDR2 from the germline V gene are PRHDT and FYEKMQ (reference sequence). CDR3 length equals 14 residues. V lost 0 bases and J lost 0, with 4 bases in between. The CDR3 DNA follows: TGTGCCAGCAGCTTAGGACAAAGCACAGATACGCAGTATTTT. It encodes CASSLGQSTDTQYF.

As regards this clone: A read error may account for a junction end that differs from germline. The gene calls are TRBV7-2 and TRBJ1-5; D not resolved. Germline CDR1 reads SGHTA; CDR2 reads FQGNSA. The CDR3 has 12 residues. CDR3 loop: CVSSFGNQPQHF. The CDR3 bases are TGTGTCAGCAGCTTCGGGAATCAGCCCCAGCATTTT.

The rearrangement uses TRBV7-3 and TRBJ2-2; the match to TRBD2 covers 12 bases. V lost 5 bases and J lost 5; bases outside the gene matches: 6. Germline CDR1 is SGHTA and CDR2 is FQGTGA. This CDR3 spans 16 amino acids. CDR3 sequence reads: CASSQTSGSGTGELFF. CDR3 DNA sequence: TGTGCCAGCAGCCAGACTAGCGGGAGTGGTACCGGGGAGCTGTTTTTT.

The chain employs TRBV6-5 and TRBJ1-1, with TRBD1 identical over 7 bases. Trimming at V came to 5 bases and at J to 0 bases, leaving 3 bases not matched to a gene. This CDR3 is 14 amino acids long. CDR1 MNHEY and CDR2 SVGAGI come from the germline V gene. The CDR3 DNA is TGTGCCAGCAGTCCCGACAGGGTGAACACTGAAGCTTTCTTT. Residues: CASSPDRVNTEAFF.

The V gene is TRBV19, the J gene TRBJ2-7; TRBD1 agrees at 7 bases. The germline V gene encodes CDR1 LNHDA and CDR2 SQIVND (reference sequence). The CDR3 covers 13 residues. J lost 8 bases, V lost 5 bases, and 9 bases had no gene match. The CDR3 protein is CASSLTTGNQQYF. CDR3 nucleotide sequence: TGTGCCAGTAGTTTAACGACAGGGAATCAGCAGTACTTC.

The chain recombines TRBV27 with TRBJ2-7, with 7 bases lining up with TRBD2. J was trimmed by 2 bases and V by 3 bases; bases with no gene match: 7. This CDR3 spans 15 amino acids. Germline values: CDR1 MNHEY, CDR2 SMNVEV (reference sequence). The CDR3 loop is CASSFERGQTYEQYF. In nucleotides, the CDR3 is TGTGCCAGCAGTTTTGAGCGGGGCCAAACCTACGAGCAGTACTTC.